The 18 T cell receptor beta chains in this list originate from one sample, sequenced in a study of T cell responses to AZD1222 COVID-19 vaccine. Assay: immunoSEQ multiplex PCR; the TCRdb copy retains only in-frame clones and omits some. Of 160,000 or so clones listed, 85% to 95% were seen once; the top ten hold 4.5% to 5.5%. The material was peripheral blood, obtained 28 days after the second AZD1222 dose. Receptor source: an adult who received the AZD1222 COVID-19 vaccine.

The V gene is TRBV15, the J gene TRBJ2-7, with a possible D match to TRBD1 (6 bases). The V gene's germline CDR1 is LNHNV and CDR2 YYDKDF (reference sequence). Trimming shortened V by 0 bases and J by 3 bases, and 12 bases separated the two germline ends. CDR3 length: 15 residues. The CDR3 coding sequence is TGTGCCACCAGCAGAGAGGGGGCTCCCTACTACGAGCAGTACTTC. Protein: CATSREGAPYYEQYF.

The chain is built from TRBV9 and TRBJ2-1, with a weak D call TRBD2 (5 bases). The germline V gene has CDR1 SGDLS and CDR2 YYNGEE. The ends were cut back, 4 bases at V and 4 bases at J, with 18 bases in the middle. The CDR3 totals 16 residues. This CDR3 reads CASSPRVVPLYNEQFF. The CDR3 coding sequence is TGTGCCAGCAGCCCGCGGGTAGTTCCCCTTTACAATGAGCAGTTCTTC.

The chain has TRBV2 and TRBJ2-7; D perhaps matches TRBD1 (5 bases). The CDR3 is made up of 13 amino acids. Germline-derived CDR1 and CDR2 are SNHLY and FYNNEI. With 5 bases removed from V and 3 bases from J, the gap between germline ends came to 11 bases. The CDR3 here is CASSTGNFYEQYF. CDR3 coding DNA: TGTGCCAGCAGTACAGGTAACTTCTACGAGCAGTACTTC.

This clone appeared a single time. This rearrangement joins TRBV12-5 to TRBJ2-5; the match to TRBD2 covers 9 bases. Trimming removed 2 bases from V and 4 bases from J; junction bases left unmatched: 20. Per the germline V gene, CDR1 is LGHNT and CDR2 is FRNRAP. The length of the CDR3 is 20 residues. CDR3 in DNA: TGTGCTAGTGGTTTGAGACCCGACCCTAAGCCGGGACTAGCAAGAGAGACCCAGTACTTC. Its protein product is CASGLRPDPKPGLARETQYF.

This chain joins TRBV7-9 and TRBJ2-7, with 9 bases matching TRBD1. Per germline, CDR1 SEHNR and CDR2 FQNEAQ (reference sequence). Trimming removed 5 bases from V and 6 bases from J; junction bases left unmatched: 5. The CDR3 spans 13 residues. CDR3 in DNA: TGTGCCAGCAGCCCCCGGGACAGGGTCGAGCAGTACTTC. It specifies CASSPRDRVEQYF.

CDR3 in DNA: TGTGCCAGCAGCACCCTTAGCACAGATACGCAGTATTTT. Translation gives CASSTLSTDTQYF. The V call is TRBV7-9, the J call TRBJ2-3; no clear D gene. V was shortened by 5 bases and J by 0 bases, with 6 bases between the two germline ends. The CDR3 sequence is 13 residues long. Germline V gene data show CDR1 as SEHNR and CDR2 as FQNEAQ (reference sequence).

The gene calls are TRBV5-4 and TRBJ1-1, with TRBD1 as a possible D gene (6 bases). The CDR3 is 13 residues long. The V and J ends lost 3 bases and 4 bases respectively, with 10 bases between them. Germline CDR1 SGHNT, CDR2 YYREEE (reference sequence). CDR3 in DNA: TGTGCCAGCAGCTGGACAGCCGGCACTGAAGCTTTCTTT. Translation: CASSWTAGTEAFF.

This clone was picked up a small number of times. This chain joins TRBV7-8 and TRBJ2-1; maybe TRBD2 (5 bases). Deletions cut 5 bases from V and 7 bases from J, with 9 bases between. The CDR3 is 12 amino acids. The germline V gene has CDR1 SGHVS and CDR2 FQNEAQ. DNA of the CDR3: TGTGCCAGCAGCGTACTAGGGAATGAGCAGTTCTTC. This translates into CASSVLGNEQFF.

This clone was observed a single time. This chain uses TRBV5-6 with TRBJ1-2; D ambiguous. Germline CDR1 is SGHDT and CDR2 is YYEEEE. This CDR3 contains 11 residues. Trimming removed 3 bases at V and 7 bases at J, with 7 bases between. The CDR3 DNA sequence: TGTGCCAGCAGCTCCCGTAGTGGCTACACCTTC. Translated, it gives CASSSRSGYTF.

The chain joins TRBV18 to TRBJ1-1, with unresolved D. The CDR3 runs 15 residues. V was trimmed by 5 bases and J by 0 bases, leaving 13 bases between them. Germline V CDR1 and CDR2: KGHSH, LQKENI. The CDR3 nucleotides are TGTGCCAGCTCAGCGACGGACGGACTGAACACTGAAGCTTTCTTT. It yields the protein CASSATDGLNTEAFF. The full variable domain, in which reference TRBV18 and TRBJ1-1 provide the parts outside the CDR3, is NAGVMQNPRHLVRRRGQEARLRCSPMKGHSHVYWYRQLPEEGLKFMVYLQKENIIDESGMPKERFSAEFPKEGPSILRIQQVVRGDSAAYFCASSATDGLNTEAFFGQGTRLTVV.

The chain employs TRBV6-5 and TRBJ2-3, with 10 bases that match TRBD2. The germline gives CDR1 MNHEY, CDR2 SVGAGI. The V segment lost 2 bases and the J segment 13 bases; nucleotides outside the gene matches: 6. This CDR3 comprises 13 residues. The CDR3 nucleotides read TGTGCCAGCAGTTACAGCGGGAGGGCGGAGGAGTATTTT. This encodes CASSYSGRAEEYF.

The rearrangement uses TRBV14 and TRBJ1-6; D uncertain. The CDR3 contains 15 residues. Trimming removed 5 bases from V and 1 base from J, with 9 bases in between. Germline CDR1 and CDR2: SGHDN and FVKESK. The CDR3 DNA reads TGTGCCAGCAGCGCGGGTGATTCCTATAATTCACCCCTCCACTTT. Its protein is CASSAGDSYNSPLHF.

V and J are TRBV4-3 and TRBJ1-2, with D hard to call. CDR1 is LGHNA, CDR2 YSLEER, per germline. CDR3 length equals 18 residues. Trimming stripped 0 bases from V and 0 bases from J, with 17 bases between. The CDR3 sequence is CASSQDYSRSRSNYGYTF. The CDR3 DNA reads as TGCGCCAGCAGCCAAGATTACTCGCGGAGTCGGTCTAACTATGGCTACACCTTC.

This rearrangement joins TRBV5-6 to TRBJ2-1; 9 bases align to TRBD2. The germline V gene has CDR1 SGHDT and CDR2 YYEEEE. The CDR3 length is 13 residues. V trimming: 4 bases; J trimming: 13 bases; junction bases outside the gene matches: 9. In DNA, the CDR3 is TGTGCCAGCAGCACGACTAGCGGTGGCCTCCAGTTCTTC. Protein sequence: CASSTTSGGLQFF.

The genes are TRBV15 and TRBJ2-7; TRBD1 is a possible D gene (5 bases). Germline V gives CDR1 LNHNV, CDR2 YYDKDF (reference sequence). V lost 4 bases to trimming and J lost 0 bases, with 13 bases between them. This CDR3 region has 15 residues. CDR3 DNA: TGTGCCACCAGCACAAAAGGACACAGCTCCTACGAGCAGTACTTC. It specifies CATSTKGHSSYEQYF.

The CDR3 DNA is TGTGCCAGCAGTGGGAACCTTCTAGGGGACCAAGAGACCCAGTACTTC. As protein: CASSGNLLGDQETQYF. The J gene is TRBJ2-5, the V gene TRBV25-1, with a possible D match to TRBD1 (5 bases). In germline, CDR1 is MGHDK, CDR2 SYGVNS. The V end lost 4 bases, the J end lost 0 bases, and 15 bases lay between the germline ends. The CDR3 extends over 16 amino acids.

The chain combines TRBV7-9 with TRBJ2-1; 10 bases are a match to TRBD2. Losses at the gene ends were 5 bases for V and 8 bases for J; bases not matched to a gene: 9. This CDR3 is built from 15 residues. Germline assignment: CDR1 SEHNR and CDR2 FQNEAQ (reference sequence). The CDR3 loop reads CASSRSSGSGDEQFF. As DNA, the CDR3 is TGTGCCAGCAGCAGGTCTAGCGGGAGTGGGGATGAGCAGTTCTTC.

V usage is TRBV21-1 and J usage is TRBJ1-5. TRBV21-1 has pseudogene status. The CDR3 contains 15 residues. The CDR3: CASSIKGGSNQPQHF. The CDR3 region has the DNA TGTGCCAGCAGCATAAAGGGAGGTAGCAATCAGCCCCAGCATTTT.